These T cell receptor beta chains were read from a single sample in a study of cytomegalovirus exposure and HLA in healthy donors. Assay: immunoSEQ multiplex PCR; the TCRdb copy retains only in-frame clones and omits some. This sample carries roughly 200,000 clones, around 77% of them seen once, and the ten largest clones take roughly 3%. The sequencing sample was made of PBMCs. These TCRs come from a woman aged 25 to 39 in good health and CMV-seronegative. Each CDR3 is given with its conserved first and last residue. D genes are given only for firm matches. Clone size is shown for a subset of rows, as once, few, many or a class of expanded clone.

CDR3nt: TGTGCCAGCAGCTTAGCGGGCAGGGGAGCCTACGAGCAGTACTTC
CDR3aa: CASSLAGRGAYEQYF
abundance: .
j_gene: TRBJ2-7
d_gene: .
v_gene: TRBV7-6

CDR3nt: TGCGCCAGCAGCTTGGCCTTGAGTGGAGAGACCCAGTACTTC
CDR3aa: CASSLALSGETQYF
abundance: .
j_gene: TRBJ2-5
d_gene: .
v_gene: TRBV5-1

CDR3nt: TGTGCCTGGATTAGACGGGGGTATGGCTACACCTTC
CDR3aa: CAWIRRGYGYTF
abundance: .
j_gene: TRBJ1-2
d_gene: .
v_gene: TRBV30

CDR3nt: TGTGCCAGTAGTACCTTCAGGGAGGACACCATATATTTT
CDR3aa: CASSTFREDTIYF
abundance: .
j_gene: TRBJ1-3
d_gene: .
v_gene: TRBV19

CDR3nt: TGTGCCAGCAGTGCATCATCCGGGACAGGGGGAGATACGCAGTATTTT
CDR3aa: CASSASSGTGGDTQYF
abundance: .
j_gene: TRBJ2-3
d_gene: TRBD1
v_gene: TRBV25-1

CDR3nt: TGTGCCAGCAGGCGAAACGCGGGACAGGGCTCCTACGAGCAGTACTTC
CDR3aa: CASRRNAGQGSYEQYF
abundance: .
j_gene: TRBJ2-7
d_gene: TRBD1
v_gene: TRBV7-9

CDR3nt: TGCGCCAGCAGCTTGTCCTTCAATCAGCCCCAGCATTTT
CDR3aa: CASSLSFNQPQHF
abundance: .
j_gene: TRBJ1-5
d_gene: .
v_gene: TRBV5-1

CDR3nt: TGTGCCAGCAGCTTAGTAGGGACAGGCCAAGAGACCCAGTACTTC
CDR3aa: CASSLVGTGQETQYF
abundance: .
j_gene: TRBJ2-5
d_gene: TRBD1
v_gene: TRBV7-9

CDR3nt: TGTGCCAGCACCCATTGGATCAGGGGAGCCTACGAGCAGTACTTC
CDR3aa: CASTHWIRGAYEQYF
abundance: once
j_gene: TRBJ2-7
d_gene: .
v_gene: TRBV28

CDR3nt: TGTGCCAGCAGTGAAGTTATTGGGCGGGGCTACACTGAAGCTTTCTTT
CDR3aa: CASSEVIGRGYTEAFF
abundance: .
j_gene: TRBJ1-1
d_gene: .
v_gene: TRBV6-1

CDR3nt: TGTGCCAGCAGCCAAGACGGGACAGGGGGTGGCAATCAGCCCCAGCATTTT
CDR3aa: CASSQDGTGGGNQPQHF
abundance: .
j_gene: TRBJ1-5
d_gene: TRBD1
v_gene: TRBV4-2

CDR3nt: TGTGCCAGTAGGGATAGCGGGCTAACCAAGACCCAGTACTTC
CDR3aa: CASRDSGLTKTQYF
abundance: once
j_gene: TRBJ2-5
d_gene: TRBD2
v_gene: TRBV19

CDR3nt: TGTTCCAGCAGCTTATCCCTCGAGACCCAGTACTTC
CDR3aa: CSSSLSLETQYF
abundance: few
j_gene: TRBJ2-5
d_gene: .
v_gene: TRBV7-9

CDR3nt: TGTGCCTGGAGTGTAAACTGGGGGGTTATGAACACTGAAGCTTTCTTT
CDR3aa: CAWSVNWGVMNTEAFF
abundance: .
j_gene: TRBJ1-1
d_gene: .
v_gene: TRBV30

CDR3nt: TGTGCCATCAGTCCCGGGACTCATCAGGGCTACACCTTC
CDR3aa: CAISPGTHQGYTF
abundance: .
j_gene: TRBJ1-2
d_gene: .
v_gene: TRBV10-3

CDR3nt: TGTGCCAGCAGTTACCATGGGGCCTCGAGGAATGGCTACACCTTC
CDR3aa: CASSYHGASRNGYTF
abundance: once
j_gene: TRBJ1-2
d_gene: .
v_gene: TRBV6-5

CDR3nt: TGTGCCAGCAGCTTCGTACAGGTTAACTATGGCTACACCTTC
CDR3aa: CASSFVQVNYGYTF
abundance: .
j_gene: TRBJ1-2
d_gene: .
v_gene: TRBV7-9

CDR3nt: TGTGCCAGCAGTGTCGGGGGTGAAGCTTTCTTT
CDR3aa: CASSVGGEAFF
abundance: .
j_gene: TRBJ1-1
d_gene: .
v_gene: TRBV28

CDR3nt: TGCGCCAGCAGCCTCAAACAGGGGGCTCGTCAGCCCCAGCATTTT
CDR3aa: CASSLKQGARQPQHF
abundance: once
j_gene: TRBJ1-5
d_gene: TRBD1
v_gene: TRBV4-1

CDR3nt: TGTGCCAGCAAAGTTCAGTCTGGGGCCAACGTCCTGACTTTC
CDR3aa: CASKVQSGANVLTF
abundance: .
j_gene: TRBJ2-6
d_gene: .
v_gene: TRBV2

CDR3nt: TGTGCCAGCAGCGGGGGAGACAGGGAGAAGCAGTATTTT
CDR3aa: CASSGGDREKQYF
abundance: .
j_gene: TRBJ2-3
d_gene: TRBD1
v_gene: TRBV5-6

CDR3nt: TGTGCCAGCAGTCTAGCCGTGGCGGGTGAAAAACTGTTTTTT
CDR3aa: CASSLAVAGEKLFF
abundance: .
j_gene: TRBJ1-4
d_gene: .
v_gene: TRBV28

CDR3nt: TGTGCCAGCAGTGAAGCCCTTAGCTTGCGCGATACACAGTATTTT
CDR3aa: CASSEALSLRDTQYF
abundance: .
j_gene: TRBJ2-3
d_gene: .
v_gene: TRBV6-1

CDR3nt: TGTGCCAGCAGTTCCCCTGACAGGAAAGCTTTCTTT
CDR3aa: CASSSPDRKAFF
abundance: .
j_gene: TRBJ1-1
d_gene: .
v_gene: TRBV28